This T cell receptor beta chain came from a study of T cells after yellow fever vaccination. This clonotype was picked up many times. Its antigen is currently unknown. In germline, CDR1 is MNHEY, CDR2 SVGAGI. The CDR3 has 16 residues. The V and J ends lost 5 bases and 4 bases, in that order; junction bases with no gene match: 7. TCRdb re-analysed the 5' RACE reads in MiXCR, keeping a single row per CDR3 protein. The sample yields fewer than 450,000 distinct CDR3 sequences, 3% to 4.5% seen once. Study observations and caveats: Among all clonotypes, a small share was observed in both CD4 and CD8 compartments. Reappearing after the booster were most of the clones from primary vaccination (approximately 96% CD4, around 90% CD8).

The origin of this receptor is a man between 18 and 29 years old who received the YFV17D yellow fever vaccine. The chain has TRBV6-5 and TRBJ2-1, with 11 bases lining up with TRBD2. The source was PBMCs, collected 5 days after the yellow fever booster vaccination. CDR3 coding DNA: TGTGCCAGCAGTCTCGTACTAGCGGGGGAGTACAATGAGCAGTTCTTC. Residues: CASSLVLAGEYNEQFF.